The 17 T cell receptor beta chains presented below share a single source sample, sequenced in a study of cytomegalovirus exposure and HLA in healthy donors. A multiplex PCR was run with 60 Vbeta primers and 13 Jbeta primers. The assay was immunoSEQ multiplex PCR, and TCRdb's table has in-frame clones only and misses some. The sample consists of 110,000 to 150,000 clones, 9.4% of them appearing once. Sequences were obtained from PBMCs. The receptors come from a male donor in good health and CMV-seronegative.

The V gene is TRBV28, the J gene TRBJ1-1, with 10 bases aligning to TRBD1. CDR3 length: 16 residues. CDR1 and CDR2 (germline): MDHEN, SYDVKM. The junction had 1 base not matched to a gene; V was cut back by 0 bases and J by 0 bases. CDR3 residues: CASSLWGQGLNTEAFF. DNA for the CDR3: TGTGCCAGCAGTTTATGGGGACAGGGGCTGAACACTGAAGCTTTCTTT.

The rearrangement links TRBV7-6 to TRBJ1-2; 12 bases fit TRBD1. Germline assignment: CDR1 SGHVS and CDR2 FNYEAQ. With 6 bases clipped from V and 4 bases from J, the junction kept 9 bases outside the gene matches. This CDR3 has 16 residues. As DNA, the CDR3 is TGTGCCAGCAGTACCGGGACAGGGGGCAGTGGCTATGGCTACACCTTC. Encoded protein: CASSTGTGGSGYGYTF.

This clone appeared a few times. CDR3 loop: CASSPIRGSNTQYF. CDR3 bases: TGTGCCAGCAGCCCCATCAGGGGGTCAAATACGCAGTATTTT. The chain joins TRBV6-6 to TRBJ2-3; 7 positions agree with TRBD1. This CDR3 comprises 14 residues. The V gene end was trimmed by 6 bases and the J gene end by 7 bases; junction bases not matched to a gene: 10. The germline gives CDR1 MNHNY, CDR2 SVGAGI (reference sequence).

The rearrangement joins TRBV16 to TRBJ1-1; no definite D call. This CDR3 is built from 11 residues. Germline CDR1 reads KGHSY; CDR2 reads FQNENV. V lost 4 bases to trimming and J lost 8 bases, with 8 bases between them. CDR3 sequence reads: CASSPGLEAFF. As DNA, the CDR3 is TGTGCCAGCAGCCCCGGACTAGAAGCTTTCTTT.

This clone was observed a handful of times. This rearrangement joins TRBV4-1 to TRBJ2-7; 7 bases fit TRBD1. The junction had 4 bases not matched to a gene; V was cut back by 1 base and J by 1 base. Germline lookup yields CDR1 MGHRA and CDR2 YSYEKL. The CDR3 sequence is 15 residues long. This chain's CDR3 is CASSQAPGQSYEQYF. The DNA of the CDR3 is TGCGCCAGCAGCCAAGCACCGGGACAGTCCTACGAGCAGTACTTC.

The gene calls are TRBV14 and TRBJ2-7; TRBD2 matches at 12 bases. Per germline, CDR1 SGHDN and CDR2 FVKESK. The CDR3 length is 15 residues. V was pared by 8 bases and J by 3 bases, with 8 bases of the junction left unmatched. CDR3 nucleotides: TGTGCCAGCTCCGCGACTAGCGGGAGTAACTACGAGCAGTACTTC. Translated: CASSATSGSNYEQYF.

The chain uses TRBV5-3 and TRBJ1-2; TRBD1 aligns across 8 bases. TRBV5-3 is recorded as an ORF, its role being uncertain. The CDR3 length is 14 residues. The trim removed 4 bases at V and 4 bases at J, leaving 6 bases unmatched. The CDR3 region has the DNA TGTGCCAGAAGCCCAAGGACAGGGTGCTATGGCTACACCTTC. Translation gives CARSPRTGCYGYTF.

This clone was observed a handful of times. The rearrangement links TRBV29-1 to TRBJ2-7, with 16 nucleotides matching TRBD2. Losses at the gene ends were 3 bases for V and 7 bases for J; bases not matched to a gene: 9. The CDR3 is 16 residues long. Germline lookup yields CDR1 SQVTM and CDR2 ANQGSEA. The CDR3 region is CSVEAGLAGGPWEQYF. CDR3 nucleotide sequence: TGCAGCGTTGAGGCGGGACTAGCGGGAGGGCCTTGGGAGCAGTACTTC.

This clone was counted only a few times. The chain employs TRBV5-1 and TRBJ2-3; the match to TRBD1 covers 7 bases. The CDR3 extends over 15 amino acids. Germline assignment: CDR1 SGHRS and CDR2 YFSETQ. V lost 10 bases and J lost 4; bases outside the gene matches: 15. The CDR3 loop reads CASQPGAGGSDTQYF. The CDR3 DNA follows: TGCGCCTCCCAGCCTGGGGCAGGGGGTTCAGATACGCAGTATTTT. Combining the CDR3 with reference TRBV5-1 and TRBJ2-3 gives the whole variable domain KAGVTQTPRYLIKTRGQQVTLSCSPISGHRSVSWYQQTPGQGLQFLFEYFSETQRNKGNFPGRFSGRQFSNSRSEMNVSTLELGDSALYLCASQPGAGGSDTQYFGPGTRLTVL.

CDR3 amino acids: CASSLVRENTGELFF. The DNA for the CDR3 is TGTGCCAGCAGCTTAGTTCGAGAGAACACCGGGGAGCTGTTTTTT. V gene TRBV7-9 combines with J gene TRBJ1-3; D is ambiguous. The J call may be mistaken, given a closer DNA end match to TRBJ2-2. Germline values: CDR1 SEHNR, CDR2 FQNEAQ (reference sequence). CDR3 length: 15 residues.

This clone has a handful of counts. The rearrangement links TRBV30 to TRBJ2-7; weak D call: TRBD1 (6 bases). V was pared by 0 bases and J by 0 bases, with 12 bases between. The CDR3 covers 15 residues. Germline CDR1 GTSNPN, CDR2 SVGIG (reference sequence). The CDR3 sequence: CAWSVRQALSYEQYF. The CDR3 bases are TGTGCCTGGAGTGTACGACAGGCGCTCTCCTACGAGCAGTACTTC.

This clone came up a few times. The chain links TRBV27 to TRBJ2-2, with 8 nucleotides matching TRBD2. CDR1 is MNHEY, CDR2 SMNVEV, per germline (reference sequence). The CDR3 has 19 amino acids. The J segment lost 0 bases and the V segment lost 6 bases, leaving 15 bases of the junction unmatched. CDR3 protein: CASRGLWTSNISNTGELFF. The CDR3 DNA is TGTGCCAGCAGGGGCCTTTGGACTAGCAATATTTCGAACACCGGGGAGCTGTTTTTT.

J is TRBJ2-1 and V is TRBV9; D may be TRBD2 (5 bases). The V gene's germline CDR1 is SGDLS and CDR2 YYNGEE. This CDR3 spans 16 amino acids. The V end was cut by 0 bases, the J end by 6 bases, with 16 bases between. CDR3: CASSVVPSSGSNEQFF. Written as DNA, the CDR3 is TGTGCCAGCAGCGTAGTCCCCAGCAGTGGGAGCAATGAGCAGTTCTTC.

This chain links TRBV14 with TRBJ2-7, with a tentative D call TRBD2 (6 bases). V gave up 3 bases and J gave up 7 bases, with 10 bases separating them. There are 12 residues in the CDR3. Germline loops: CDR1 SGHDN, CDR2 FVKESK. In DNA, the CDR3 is TGTGCCAGCAGCCACGGCCGGGGGGAGCAGTACTTC. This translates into CASSHGRGEQYF.

The CDR3 DNA is TGCAGCGCCTACCCCCAGTATTTT. Its translation: CSAYPQYF. The gene calls are TRBV29-1 and TRBJ2-3, with D hard to call. Trimming pared 7 bases from V and 12 bases from J, leaving 8 bases between. The length of the CDR3 is 8 residues. Germline V gives CDR1 SQVTM, CDR2 ANQGSEA.

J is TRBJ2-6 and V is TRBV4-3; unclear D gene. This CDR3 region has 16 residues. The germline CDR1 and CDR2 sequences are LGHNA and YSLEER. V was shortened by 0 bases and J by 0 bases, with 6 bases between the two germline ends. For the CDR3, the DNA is TGCGCCAGCAGCCAAGATCACAGCTCTGGGGCCAACGTCCTGACTTTC. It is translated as CASSQDHSSGANVLTF.

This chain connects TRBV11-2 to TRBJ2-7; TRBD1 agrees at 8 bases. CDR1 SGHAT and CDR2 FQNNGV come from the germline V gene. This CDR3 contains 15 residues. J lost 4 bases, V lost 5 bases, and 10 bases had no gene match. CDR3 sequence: CASSPDRAMVYEQYF. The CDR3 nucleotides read TGTGCCAGCAGCCCGGACAGGGCTATGGTTTACGAGCAGTACTTC.